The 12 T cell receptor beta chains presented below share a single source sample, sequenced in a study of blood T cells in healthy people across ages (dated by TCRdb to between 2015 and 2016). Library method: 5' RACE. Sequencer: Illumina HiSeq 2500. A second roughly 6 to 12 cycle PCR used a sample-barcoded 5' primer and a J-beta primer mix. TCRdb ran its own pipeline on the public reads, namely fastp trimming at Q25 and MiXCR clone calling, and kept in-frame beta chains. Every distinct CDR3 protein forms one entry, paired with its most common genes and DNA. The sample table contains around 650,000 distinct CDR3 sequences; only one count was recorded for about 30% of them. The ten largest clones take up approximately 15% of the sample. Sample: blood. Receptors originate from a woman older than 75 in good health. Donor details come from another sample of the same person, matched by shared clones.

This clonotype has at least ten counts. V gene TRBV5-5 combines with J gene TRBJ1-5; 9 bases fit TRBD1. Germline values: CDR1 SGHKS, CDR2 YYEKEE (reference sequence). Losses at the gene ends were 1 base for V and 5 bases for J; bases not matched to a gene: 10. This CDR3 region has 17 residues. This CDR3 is CASSLRTGTGRDQPQHF. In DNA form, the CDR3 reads TGTGCCAGCAGCTTGAGGACCGGGACAGGGAGAGATCAGCCCCAGCATTTT.

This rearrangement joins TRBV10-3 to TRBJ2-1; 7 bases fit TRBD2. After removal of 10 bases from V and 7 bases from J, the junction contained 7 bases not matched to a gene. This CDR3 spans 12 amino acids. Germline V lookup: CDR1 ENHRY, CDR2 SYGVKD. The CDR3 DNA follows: TGTGCCACAAAGAAGCGGGAAAATGAGCAGTTCTTC. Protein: CATKKRENEQFF.

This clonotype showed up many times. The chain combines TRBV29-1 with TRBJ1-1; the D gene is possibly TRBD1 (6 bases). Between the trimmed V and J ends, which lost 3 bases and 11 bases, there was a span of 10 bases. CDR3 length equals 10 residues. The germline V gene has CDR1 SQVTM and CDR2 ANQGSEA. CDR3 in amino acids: CSVEEGGAFF. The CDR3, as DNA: TGCAGCGTTGAGGAGGGGGGCGCTTTCTTT.

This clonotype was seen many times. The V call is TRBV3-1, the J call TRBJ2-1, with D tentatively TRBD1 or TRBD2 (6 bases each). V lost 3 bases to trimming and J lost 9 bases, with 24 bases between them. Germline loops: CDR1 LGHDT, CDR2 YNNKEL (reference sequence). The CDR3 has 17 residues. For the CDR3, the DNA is TGTGCCAGCAGCCATGTCGGGGGCAGGGCCCCGAAACCTGAGCAGTTCTTC. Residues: CASSHVGGRAPKPEQFF.

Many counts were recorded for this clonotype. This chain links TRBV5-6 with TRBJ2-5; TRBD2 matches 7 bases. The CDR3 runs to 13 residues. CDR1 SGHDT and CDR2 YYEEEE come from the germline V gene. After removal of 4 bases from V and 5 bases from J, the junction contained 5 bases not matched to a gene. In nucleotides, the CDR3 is TGTGCCAGCAGCCCGCCCGGGGGGGAGACCCAGTACTTC. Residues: CASSPPGGETQYF.

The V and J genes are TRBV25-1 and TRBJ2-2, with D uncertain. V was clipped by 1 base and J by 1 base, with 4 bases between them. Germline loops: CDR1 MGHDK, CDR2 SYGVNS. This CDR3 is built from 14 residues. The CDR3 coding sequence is TGTGCCAGCAGTGAATCGGTGAACACCGGGGAGCTGTTTTTT. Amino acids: CASSESVNTGELFF.

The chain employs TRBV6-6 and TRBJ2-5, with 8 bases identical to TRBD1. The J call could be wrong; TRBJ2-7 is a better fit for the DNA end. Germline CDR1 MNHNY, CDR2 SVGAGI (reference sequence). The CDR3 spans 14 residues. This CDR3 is CASSPDRATHEQYF. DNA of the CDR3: TGTGCCAGCAGCCCGGACAGGGCAACGCACGAGCAGTACTTC.

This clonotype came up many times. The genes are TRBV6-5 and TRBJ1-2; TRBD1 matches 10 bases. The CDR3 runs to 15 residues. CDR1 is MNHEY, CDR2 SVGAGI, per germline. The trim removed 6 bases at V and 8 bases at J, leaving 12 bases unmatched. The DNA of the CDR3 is TGTGCCAGCAGCGACATCGGGACAGGGGCGGTCGGCTACACCTTC. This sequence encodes CASSDIGTGAVGYTF.

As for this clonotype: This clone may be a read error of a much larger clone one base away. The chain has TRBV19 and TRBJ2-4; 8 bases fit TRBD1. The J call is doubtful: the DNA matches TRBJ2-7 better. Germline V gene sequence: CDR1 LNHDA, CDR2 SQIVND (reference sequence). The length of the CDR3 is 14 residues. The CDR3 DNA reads TGTGCCAGTAGGAAGGACAGGGCTCCCTACGAGCAGTACTTC. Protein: CASRKDRAPYEQYF.

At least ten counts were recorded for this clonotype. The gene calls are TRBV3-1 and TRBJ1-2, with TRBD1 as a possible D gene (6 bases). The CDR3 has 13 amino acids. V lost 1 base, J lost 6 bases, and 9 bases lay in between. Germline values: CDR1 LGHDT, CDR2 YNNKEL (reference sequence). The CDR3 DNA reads TGTGCCAGCAGCCAAGTGGCAGGGGATGGCTACACCTTC. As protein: CASSQVAGDGYTF.

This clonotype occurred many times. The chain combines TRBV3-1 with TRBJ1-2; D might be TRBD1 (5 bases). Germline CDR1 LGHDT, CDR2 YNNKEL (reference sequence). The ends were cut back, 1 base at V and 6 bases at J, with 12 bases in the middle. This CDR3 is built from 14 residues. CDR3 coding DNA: TGTGCCAGCAGCCAAGGCGGGCAGGGCCATGGCTACACCTTC. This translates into CASSQGGQGHGYTF.

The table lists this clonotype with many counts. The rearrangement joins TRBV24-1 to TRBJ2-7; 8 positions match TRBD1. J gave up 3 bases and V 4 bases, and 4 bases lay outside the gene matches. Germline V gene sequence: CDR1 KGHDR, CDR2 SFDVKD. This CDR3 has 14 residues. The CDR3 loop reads CATSDRGTGYEQYF. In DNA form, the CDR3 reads TGTGCCACCAGTGACCGCGGGACAGGCTACGAGCAGTACTTC.